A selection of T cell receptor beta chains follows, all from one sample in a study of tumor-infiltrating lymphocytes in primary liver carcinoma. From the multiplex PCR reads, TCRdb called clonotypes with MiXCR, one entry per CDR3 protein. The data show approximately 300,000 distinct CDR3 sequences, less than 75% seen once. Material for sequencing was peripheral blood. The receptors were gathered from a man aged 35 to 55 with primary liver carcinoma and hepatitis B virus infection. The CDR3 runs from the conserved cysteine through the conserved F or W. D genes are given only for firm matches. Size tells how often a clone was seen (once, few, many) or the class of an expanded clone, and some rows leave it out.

DNA: TGTGCCAACAGCGGGGGACTAGAGGGAGGGACAGATACGCAGTATTTT
CDR3: CANSGGLEGGTDTQYF
V: TRBV4-2
D: TRBD2
size: -
J: TRBJ2-3

DNA: TGTGCCATCAGTGAGGTGGGAGGGGGATATGACCAGTTCTTC
CDR3: CAISEVGGGYDQFF
V: TRBV10-3
D: -
size: -
J: TRBJ2-1

DNA: TGTGCCAGCAGCTCCTGGACAGGACCCTACAATGACCAGTTCTTC
CDR3: CASSSWTGPYNDQFF
V: TRBV11-3
D: TRBD1
size: -
J: TRBJ2-1

DNA: TGTGCCAGCAGTTTAGTATGGGAAGGAGGCTACACCTTC
CDR3: CASSLVWEGGYTF
V: TRBV12-3/TRBV12-4
D: -
size: -
J: TRBJ1-2

DNA: TGTGCCAGTAGTGCCAACTACGAGCAGTACTTC
CDR3: CASSANYEQYF
V: TRBV19
D: -
size: once
J: TRBJ2-7

DNA: TGTGCCAGGGAGACAGGTCTAACAGATACGCAGTATTTT
CDR3: CARETGLTDTQYF
V: TRBV2
D: -
size: few
J: TRBJ2-3

DNA: TGTGCCAGCTCACCACCGACAGGGGGAATGAGAAATACGCAGTATTTT
CDR3: CASSPPTGGMRNTQYF
V: TRBV18
D: TRBD1
size: -
J: TRBJ2-3

DNA: TGTGCTAGTGCCGGGGGAACTGATACGCAGTATTTT
CDR3: CASAGGTDTQYF
V: TRBV12-5
D: -
size: few
J: TRBJ2-3

DNA: TGTGCCGGCAGTTCGTTAGTTACCACTGAAGCTTTCTTT
CDR3: CAGSSLVTTEAFF
V: TRBV6-5
D: -
size: -
J: TRBJ1-1

DNA: TGCGCCAGCAGCCCGAACGGCCTGTCCTACGAGCAGTACTTC
CDR3: CASSPNGLSYEQYF
V: TRBV5-1
D: -
size: -
J: TRBJ2-7

DNA: TGTGCCAGCAGCAAGCGGGATACAGATATGCAGTATTTT
CDR3: CASSKRDTDMQYF
V: TRBV5-4
D: TRBD2
size: -
J: TRBJ2-3

DNA: TGTGCCAGCAGGAGCGGAACAGCGGGAGAGACCCAGTACTTC
CDR3: CASRSGTAGETQYF
V: TRBV7-9
D: -
size: few
J: TRBJ2-5

DNA: TGTGCCAGCAGTCCAATCCTTAGGGGTAATGGCTACACCTTC
CDR3: CASSPILRGNGYTF
V: TRBV28
D: -
size: few
J: TRBJ1-2

DNA: TGTGCCATCAGTGATGGAGGTTCTGGAGATACGCGGTATTTT
CDR3: CAISDGGSGDTRYF
V: TRBV10-3
D: -
size: -
J: TRBJ2-3

DNA: TGTGCCAGCACCGACCAGGTTCCTAGCGGAAGGTCAGATACGCAGTATTTT
CDR3: CASTDQVPSGRSDTQYF
V: TRBV11-2
D: TRBD2
size: -
J: TRBJ2-3

DNA: TGCGCCAGTCGGACAGGGACCCTGAGCACTGAAGCTTTCTTT
CDR3: CASRTGTLSTEAFF
V: TRBV5-1
D: TRBD1
size: once
J: TRBJ1-1

DNA: TGTGCCAGCAGCCTGGATGGACAGAGTGATTCACCTCTCCACTTT
CDR3: CASSLDGQSDSPLHF
V: TRBV11-2
D: -
size: -
J: TRBJ1-6

DNA: TGTGCCAGCAGCCCTGGACATGATCAAGAGACCCAGTACTTC
CDR3: CASSPGHDQETQYF
V: TRBV5-4
D: -
size: -
J: TRBJ2-5

DNA: TGCGCCAGCAGCTTGAGCAGCGGCGAGGGTGGCTACACCTTC
CDR3: CASSLSSGEGGYTF
V: TRBV5-1
D: -
size: -
J: TRBJ1-2

DNA: TGCACCAGCAGCACGGGACACTTGAACACTGAAGCTTTCTTT
CDR3: CTSSTGHLNTEAFF
V: TRBV5-1
D: -
size: -
J: TRBJ1-1

DNA: TGTACCAGCAGTTATGGACTAGCGGGATTCAATGAGCAGTTCTTC
CDR3: CTSSYGLAGFNEQFF
V: TRBV6-5
D: TRBD2
size: -
J: TRBJ2-1

DNA: TGTGCCAGCAGCTTAGATTTGACAGACAATGAGCAGTTCTTC
CDR3: CASSLDLTDNEQFF
V: TRBV7-8
D: -
size: few
J: TRBJ2-1

DNA: TGTGCCACCAGTGACATTCGGGACCCGCGAGAGACCCAGTACTTC
CDR3: CATSDIRDPRETQYF
V: TRBV24-1
D: -
size: -
J: TRBJ2-5

DNA: TGCAGCGCCCGACAGGGAGGCAATGAGCAGTTCTTC
CDR3: CSARQGGNEQFF
V: TRBV29-1
D: -
size: -
J: TRBJ2-1

DNA: TGTGCCAGCAGCTTATTTGAGGGTGGCACCGGGGAGCTGTTTTTT
CDR3: CASSLFEGGTGELFF
V: TRBV5-4
D: -
size: many
J: TRBJ2-2

DNA: TGTGCCAGCAGTTTCGTAACGGGAGGCACAGATACGCAGTATTTT
CDR3: CASSFVTGGTDTQYF
V: TRBV28
D: -
size: -
J: TRBJ2-3

DNA: TGTGCCTGGAGTGTCAACAGGTCTAACTATGGCTACACCTTC
CDR3: CAWSVNRSNYGYTF
V: TRBV30
D: -
size: -
J: TRBJ1-2

DNA: TGTGCCAGCAGCTTGGATCGGGACGCATCCTACGAGCAGTACTTC
CDR3: CASSLDRDASYEQYF
V: TRBV19
D: -
size: -
J: TRBJ2-7

DNA: TGTGCCAACAGCTTCCAGGGGGCGGGCTCCGGGGAGCTGTTTTTT
CDR3: CANSFQGAGSGELFF
V: TRBV5-4
D: TRBD1
size: -
J: TRBJ2-2

DNA: TGTGTCAGCAGTCCACCCCGTGGTAGCGGGAGGGAAAATGAGCAGTTCTTC
CDR3: CVSSPPRGSGRENEQFF
V: TRBV28
D: TRBD2
size: once
J: TRBJ2-1

DNA: TGTGCCAGCAGCTTAGCCAGTGTTTGGACAGTCTCCTACAATGAGCAGTTCTTC
CDR3: CASSLASVWTVSYNEQFF
V: TRBV7-8
D: -
size: many
J: TRBJ2-1

DNA: TGTGCCAGCAGATGGTCAGATACGCAGTATTTT
CDR3: CASRWSDTQYF
V: TRBV6-5
D: -
size: -
J: TRBJ2-3

DNA: TGTGCCAGCCATATGGGAAAACTGGACAGGGATGGAGAGACCCAGTACTTC
CDR3: CASHMGKLDRDGETQYF
V: TRBV6-1
D: TRBD1
size: -
J: TRBJ2-5

DNA: TGTGCCAGCAGTCGACGAGGACAACAGCCCCAGCATTTT
CDR3: CASSRRGQQPQHF
V: TRBV6-2/TRBV6-3
D: -
size: many
J: TRBJ1-5

DNA: TGTGCCAGCGGGACTGGTCATACCTATGAGCAGTTCTTC
CDR3: CASGTGHTYEQFF
V: TRBV6-5
D: -
size: -
J: TRBJ2-1

DNA: TGCGCCAGCAGCCAAGGGCCTACCTACAATGAGCGGCTCTTC
CDR3: CASSQGPTYNERLF
V: TRBV4-3
D: -
size: once
J: TRBJ2-1

DNA: TGTGCCAGCAGCCAAGGACTAGCGGGAGGGCCTGGCGAGCAGTACTTC
CDR3: CASSQGLAGGPGEQYF
V: TRBV11-2
D: TRBD2
size: few
J: TRBJ2-7

DNA: TGTGTCAGCAGCATGATAGGGGTTGGGGAGCAGTACTTC
CDR3: CVSSMIGVGEQYF
V: TRBV11-3
D: -
size: -
J: TRBJ2-7

DNA: TGTGACAGCAGCTGGGGCGGATCAAATGGCTACACCTTC
CDR3: CDSSWGGSNGYTF
V: TRBV7-8
D: -
size: once
J: TRBJ1-2

DNA: TGTGCCAGCTGTTTGGGTCACTCTGGGACCAACGTCCTGACTTTC
CDR3: CASCLGHSGTNVLTF
V: TRBV7-9
D: -
size: -
J: TRBJ2-6

DNA: TGCGCCAGCAGCTTGGCCACAGGCGCCACTCAAGAGACCCAGTACTTC
CDR3: CASSLATGATQETQYF
V: TRBV5-1
D: -
size: -
J: TRBJ2-5